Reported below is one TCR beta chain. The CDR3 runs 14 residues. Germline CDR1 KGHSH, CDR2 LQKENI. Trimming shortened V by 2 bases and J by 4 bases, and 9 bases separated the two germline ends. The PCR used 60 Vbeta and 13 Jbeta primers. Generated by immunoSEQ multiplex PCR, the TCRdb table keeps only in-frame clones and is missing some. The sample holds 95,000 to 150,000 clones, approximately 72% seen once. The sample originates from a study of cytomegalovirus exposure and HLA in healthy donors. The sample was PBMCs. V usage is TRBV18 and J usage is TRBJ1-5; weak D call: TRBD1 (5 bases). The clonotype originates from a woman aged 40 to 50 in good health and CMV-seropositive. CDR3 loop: CASSPARGNQPQHF. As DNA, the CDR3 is TGTGCCAGCTCACCAGCCCGGGGGAATCAGCCCCAGCATTTT.